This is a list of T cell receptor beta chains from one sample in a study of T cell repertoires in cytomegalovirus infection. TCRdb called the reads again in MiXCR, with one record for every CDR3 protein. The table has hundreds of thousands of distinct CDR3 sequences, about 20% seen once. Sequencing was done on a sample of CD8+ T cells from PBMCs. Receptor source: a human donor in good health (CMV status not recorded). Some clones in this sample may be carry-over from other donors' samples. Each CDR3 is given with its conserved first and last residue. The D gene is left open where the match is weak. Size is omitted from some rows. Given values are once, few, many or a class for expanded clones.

cdr3_aa: CASSENPPLTVDNQPQHF
cdr3_nt: TGTGCCAGCAGTGAAAACCCGCCTTTAACAGTTGACAATCAGCCCCAGCATTTT
j_call: TRBJ1-5
d_call: -
v_call: TRBV2
clone_size: few

cdr3_aa: CASSHGSPGGYYEQYF
cdr3_nt: TGTGCCAGCAGCCACGGAAGTCCAGGGGGCTACTACGAGCAGTACTTC
j_call: TRBJ2-7
d_call: TRBD1
v_call: TRBV4-2
clone_size: -

cdr3_aa: CACPRWDSGNLNTGELFF
cdr3_nt: TGTGCCTGCCCCCGCTGGGATAGCGGAAACCTTAACACCGGGGAGCTGTTTTTT
j_call: TRBJ2-2
d_call: -
v_call: TRBV30
clone_size: few

cdr3_aa: CASSFRLEGNGYTF
cdr3_nt: TGTGCCAGCAGTTTTAGGTTAGAGGGGAATGGCTACACCTTC
j_call: TRBJ1-2
d_call: -
v_call: TRBV28
clone_size: -

cdr3_aa: CASSPGTGGTNEKLFF
cdr3_nt: TGTGCCAGCAGCCCGGGGACAGGGGGCACTAATGAAAAACTGTTTTTT
j_call: TRBJ1-4
d_call: TRBD1
v_call: TRBV7-4
clone_size: -

cdr3_aa: CASSLDGHIGGSPLHF
cdr3_nt: TGTGCCAGCAGCTTGGACGGCCATATAGGGGGTTCACCCCTCCACTTT
j_call: TRBJ1-6
d_call: -
v_call: TRBV5-4
clone_size: few

cdr3_aa: CASSLRGTGVGEKLFF
cdr3_nt: TGTGCCAGCAGCTTGCGCGGGACAGGGGTTGGTGAAAAACTGTTTTTT
j_call: TRBJ1-4
d_call: TRBD1
v_call: TRBV7-2
clone_size: many

cdr3_aa: CASSTRRDQSQHF
cdr3_nt: TGTGCCAGCAGCACTAGGAGGGATCAGTCCCAGCATTTT
j_call: TRBJ1-5
d_call: -
v_call: TRBV7-8
clone_size: many

cdr3_aa: CASSLLGGGIQETQYF
cdr3_nt: TGTGCCAGCAGCTTATTAGGAGGGGGGATCCAAGAGACCCAGTACTTC
j_call: TRBJ2-5
d_call: -
v_call: TRBV7-9
clone_size: -

cdr3_aa: CASSEAGYSTDTQYF
cdr3_nt: TGTGCCAGCAGCGAAGCGGGGTATAGCACAGATACGCAGTATTTT
j_call: TRBJ2-3
d_call: TRBD2
v_call: TRBV7-9
clone_size: -

cdr3_aa: CASSLGVAAYEQYF
cdr3_nt: TGTGCCAGCAGCTTAGGGGTCGCAGCCTACGAGCAGTACTTC
j_call: TRBJ2-7
d_call: -
v_call: TRBV7-9
clone_size: -

cdr3_aa: CAISGTLAVGYEQYF
cdr3_nt: TGTGCCATCAGTGGTACACTAGCGGTGGGATACGAGCAGTACTTC
j_call: TRBJ2-7
d_call: TRBD2
v_call: TRBV10-3
clone_size: -

cdr3_aa: CASSFHTEAFF
cdr3_nt: TGTGCCAGCAGTTTCCACACTGAAGCTTTCTTT
j_call: TRBJ1-1
d_call: -
v_call: TRBV12-3/TRBV12-4
clone_size: few

cdr3_aa: CASITGYTEAFF
cdr3_nt: TGTGCCAGCATTACAGGGTACACTGAAGCTTTCTTT
j_call: TRBJ1-1
d_call: -
v_call: TRBV12-3/TRBV12-4
clone_size: few

cdr3_aa: CAITPDSRNEQFF
cdr3_nt: TGTGCCATAACACCGGACAGTCGCAATGAGCAGTTCTTC
j_call: TRBJ2-1
d_call: -
v_call: TRBV12-3/TRBV12-4
clone_size: -

cdr3_aa: CASSLGQGISYEQYF
cdr3_nt: TGTGCCAGCAGCTTAGGGCAGGGTATCTCCTACGAGCAGTACTTC
j_call: TRBJ2-7
d_call: -
v_call: TRBV7-6
clone_size: many

cdr3_aa: CASSSPAQRGRSYEQYF
cdr3_nt: TGTGCCAGCAGTTCCCCAGCGCAGCGGGGCCGCTCCTACGAGCAGTACTTC
j_call: TRBJ2-7
d_call: TRBD2
v_call: TRBV28
clone_size: many

cdr3_aa: CASSYSAGTIYEQYF
cdr3_nt: TGTGCCAGCAGTTACTCAGCGGGGACCATCTACGAGCAGTACTTC
j_call: TRBJ2-7
d_call: TRBD2
v_call: TRBV6-5
clone_size: -

cdr3_aa: CASSLARSYSNQPQHF
cdr3_nt: TGTGCCAGCAGCTTAGCTAGAAGCTATAGCAATCAGCCCCAGCATTTT
j_call: TRBJ1-5
d_call: -
v_call: TRBV7-8
clone_size: -

cdr3_aa: CASGTEIAKNIQYF
cdr3_nt: TGTGCCAGCGGGACAGAGATAGCCAAAAACATTCAGTACTTC
j_call: TRBJ2-4
d_call: TRBD1
v_call: TRBV28
clone_size: many

cdr3_aa: CASSQSPEVAHF
cdr3_nt: TGTGCCAGCAGCCAATCCCCGGAGGTAGCCCATTTT
j_call: TRBJ1-5
d_call: -
v_call: TRBV16
clone_size: -

cdr3_aa: CATSGGDEKLFF
cdr3_nt: TGTGCCACCAGCGGGGGAGATGAAAAACTGTTTTTT
j_call: TRBJ1-4
d_call: -
v_call: TRBV15
clone_size: many

cdr3_aa: CSARENLPLGYTF
cdr3_nt: TGCAGTGCTAGAGAGAATCTCCCCTTGGGCTACACCTTC
j_call: TRBJ1-2
d_call: -
v_call: TRBV20-1
clone_size: few

cdr3_aa: CASSLVRNRARNTGELFF
cdr3_nt: TGTGCCAGCAGCTTAGTGAGAAACCGGGCTAGGAACACCGGGGAGCTGTTTTTT
j_call: TRBJ2-2
d_call: -
v_call: TRBV7-8
clone_size: many

cdr3_aa: CASSLNPRTGQTEAFF
cdr3_nt: TGTGCCAGCAGCTTAAATCCCCGGACAGGGCAAACTGAAGCTTTCTTT
j_call: TRBJ1-1
d_call: TRBD1
v_call: TRBV7-6
clone_size: many

cdr3_aa: CSARHPEDYGYTF
cdr3_nt: TGCAGTGCTAGACACCCCGAAGACTATGGCTACACCTTC
j_call: TRBJ1-2
d_call: -
v_call: TRBV20-1
clone_size: few

cdr3_aa: CASSMITSGGLYEQYF
cdr3_nt: TGTGCCAGCAGCATGATAACTAGCGGGGGACTCTACGAGCAGTACTTC
j_call: TRBJ2-7
d_call: TRBD2
v_call: TRBV7-9
clone_size: -

cdr3_aa: CASSPGPDTGELFF
cdr3_nt: TGTGCCAGCAGTCCGGGGCCAGACACCGGGGAGCTGTTTTTT
j_call: TRBJ2-2
d_call: -
v_call: TRBV12-3/TRBV12-4
clone_size: -

cdr3_aa: CASSLLGENDYTF
cdr3_nt: TGTGCCAGCAGTTTATTGGGGGAAAACGACTACACCTTC
j_call: TRBJ1-2
d_call: -
v_call: TRBV27
clone_size: many

cdr3_aa: CASSMGFSGSYEQYF
cdr3_nt: TGTGCCAGTAGTATGGGGTTTTCTGGGTCTTACGAGCAGTACTTC
j_call: TRBJ2-7
d_call: -
v_call: TRBV19
clone_size: -

cdr3_aa: CASSYLAGGQSEQFF
cdr3_nt: TGTGCTAGCAGTTACCTAGCGGGGGGGCAGAGTGAGCAGTTCTTC
j_call: TRBJ2-1
d_call: TRBD2
v_call: TRBV6-5
clone_size: -

cdr3_aa: CASSDLAGGPSDTQYF
cdr3_nt: TGCGCCAGCAGCGATCTAGCGGGGGGGCCATCAGATACGCAGTATTTT
j_call: TRBJ2-3
d_call: TRBD2
v_call: TRBV10-2
clone_size: -

cdr3_aa: CASRRTGADTEAFF
cdr3_nt: TGTGCCAGCAGACGGACAGGGGCGGACACTGAAGCTTTCTTT
j_call: TRBJ1-1
d_call: TRBD1
v_call: TRBV12-3/TRBV12-4
clone_size: -

cdr3_aa: CASRVDTGELFF
cdr3_nt: TGTGCCAGCAGGGTTGACACCGGGGAGCTGTTTTTT
j_call: TRBJ2-2
d_call: -
v_call: TRBV7-6
clone_size: -

cdr3_aa: CASRGGANGELFF
cdr3_nt: TGTGCCAGCCGCGGGGGGGCCAACGGGGAGCTGTTTTTT
j_call: TRBJ2-2
d_call: TRBD2
v_call: TRBV9
clone_size: -

cdr3_aa: CASRQTRGNQPQHF
cdr3_nt: TGTGCCAGCAGGCAAACAAGGGGCAATCAGCCCCAGCATTTT
j_call: TRBJ1-5
d_call: -
v_call: TRBV28
clone_size: -

cdr3_aa: CASRRQGNEQYF
cdr3_nt: TGTGCCAGCAGGCGACAGGGGAACGAGCAGTACTTC
j_call: TRBJ2-7
d_call: TRBD1
v_call: TRBV6-5
clone_size: -

cdr3_aa: CASSSLGLADSSYEQYF
cdr3_nt: TGTGCCAGCAGTTCCCTGGGACTAGCGGATAGCTCCTACGAGCAGTACTTC
j_call: TRBJ2-7
d_call: TRBD2
v_call: TRBV28
clone_size: few

cdr3_aa: CASSSERGLGDTEAFF
cdr3_nt: TGTGCCAGCAGCTCAGAGAGAGGTCTCGGGGACACTGAAGCTTTCTTT
j_call: TRBJ1-1
d_call: -
v_call: TRBV2
clone_size: many

cdr3_aa: CASSLAGAGNQPQHF
cdr3_nt: TGTGCCAGCAGCTTAGCAGGGGCTGGCAATCAGCCCCAGCATTTT
j_call: TRBJ1-5
d_call: -
v_call: TRBV5-6
clone_size: -

cdr3_aa: CASSFFSNQPQHF
cdr3_nt: TGTGCCAGCAGTTTTTTCAGCAATCAGCCCCAGCATTTT
j_call: TRBJ1-5
d_call: -
v_call: TRBV12-3/TRBV12-4
clone_size: few

cdr3_aa: CASTLLSSGAYEQYF
cdr3_nt: TGTGCCAGCACCCTACTTTCTAGCGGGGCCTACGAGCAGTACTTC
j_call: TRBJ2-7
d_call: TRBD2
v_call: TRBV6-6
clone_size: few

cdr3_aa: CASSFGGGGPLAEQFF
cdr3_nt: TGTGCCAGCAGCTTCGGGGGCGGGGGTCCTCTAGCTGAGCAGTTCTTC
j_call: TRBJ2-1
d_call: -
v_call: TRBV5-6
clone_size: -

cdr3_aa: CASRPRQGAPTGELFF
cdr3_nt: TGTGCCAGCAGACCCCGACAGGGGGCACCCACCGGGGAGCTGTTTTTT
j_call: TRBJ2-2
d_call: TRBD1
v_call: TRBV12-3/TRBV12-4
clone_size: few

cdr3_aa: CASSLRDGFYEQYF
cdr3_nt: TGTGCCAGCAGTCTCCGGGATGGGTTCTACGAGCAGTACTTC
j_call: TRBJ2-7
d_call: -
v_call: TRBV28
clone_size: -

cdr3_aa: CASSLAAGSTEAFF
cdr3_nt: TGTGCCAGCAGCTTAGCCGCGGGTAGCACTGAAGCTTTCTTT
j_call: TRBJ1-1
d_call: -
v_call: TRBV7-2
clone_size: many

cdr3_aa: CASTQGTGELFF
cdr3_nt: TGTGCCAGCACCCAGGGGACCGGGGAGCTGTTTTTT
j_call: TRBJ2-2
d_call: -
v_call: TRBV6-2/TRBV6-3
clone_size: few

cdr3_aa: CSVEPGTGVRYNEQFF
cdr3_nt: TGCAGCGTTGAACCCGGGACAGGGGTTCGGTACAATGAGCAGTTCTTC
j_call: TRBJ2-1
d_call: TRBD1
v_call: TRBV29-1
clone_size: -

cdr3_aa: CASSTTIIRDRNYNEQFF
cdr3_nt: TGTGCCAGCAGTACGACGATAATCCGGGACAGAAACTACAATGAGCAGTTCTTC
j_call: TRBJ2-1
d_call: TRBD1
v_call: TRBV6-2/TRBV6-3
clone_size: many

cdr3_aa: CASSLIGDPYEQYF
cdr3_nt: TGTGCCAGCAGCTTGATCGGGGACCCATACGAGCAGTACTTC
j_call: TRBJ2-7
d_call: -
v_call: TRBV5-4
clone_size: -